This TCR beta chain was profiled in a study of cytomegalovirus exposure and HLA in healthy donors. Whole-study results and caveats: Other equally common chains were less clonally expanded than HLA-associated TCR beta chains, a later analysis showed. Earlier analysis looked at TCR beta V segments, and most were productive about 87% or about 30% of the time. TCR beta sequences numbering roughly 16,000 were associated with HLA alleles at 0.05 false discovery rate in a later analysis. A link between a missense DCLRE1C variant and TCR beta V- and J-gene trimming emerged from a later analysis.

J lost 2 bases, V lost 3 bases, and 5 bases had no gene match. Germline V gene sequence: CDR1 MGHDK, CDR2 SYGVNS. The CDR3 runs 16 residues. In regard to this clone: Antigen unknown.

It was with 60 Vbeta and 13 Jbeta primers that the PCR ran. Data came from immunoSEQ multiplex PCR; TCRdb stores just in-frame clones and leaves some out. The sample totals around 80,000 clones; its top ten clones hold under 6.5%. The chain couples TRBV25-1 to TRBJ2-5, with 11 nucleotides matching TRBD2. The clonotype was recovered from a man aged 40-55 years in good health and CMV-seronegative. The specimen was PBMCs. The CDR3 spells CASSESPSGGQETQYF. CDR3 DNA sequence: TGTGCCAGCAGTGAGTCCCCTAGCGGGGGGCAAGAGACCCAGTACTTC.